Detailed here is one T cell receptor (beta chain). No antigen is known for it. One end of the junction fails to match germline, which may point to a read error. This specimen belongs to a study of blood T cell repertoires in COVID-19 (dated by TCRdb to the early 2020s). Regarding the study in general: Samples from collaborators originated in the United States, Italy and Spain and spanned both the acute and convalescent phases of COVID-19. The dataset comprised deeply sampled blood TCRbeta repertoires from subjects exposed to, actively infected with, or recovered from COVID-19. The prospective study material was composed of cDNA or gDNA derived from T cells, B-cell-depleted T cells, or PBMCs. The samples were drawn from two sources: the first 160 participants of the ongoing ImmuneRACE study, and 1,000 to 1,500 subjects contributed by 6 global collaborators. The repertoires were released in a freely available public database meant as a resource for research on the immune response to SARS-CoV-2. Where available, HLA class I and class II types were obtained from metadata supplied by the sample provider rather than from assay-based typing. Sample metadata almost always included a de-identified subject ID, COVID-19 status, age in years and sex. Here is what the overall study found, with its caveats: The amount of clinical and demographic metadata varied by source and participant and was provided uncurated.

The collaborating institutions used their own protocols to collect whole blood in K2EDTA tubes. For TCRbeta analysis, collaborators shipped samples in one of three forms: frozen whole blood, isolated PBMCs, or DNA extracted from either of those sample types. Sequences DFQATT (CDR1) and SNEGSKA (CDR2) are obtained from the germline V gene (reference sequence). Spanning cysteine to phenylalanine, the CDR3 consists of 11 amino acids. The only DNA kept is the CDR3, 33 bases in frame from the first base. TCRbeta CDR3 regions were amplified from genomic DNA using the immunoSEQ Assay, a bias-controlled multiplex PCR. In the authors' own workflow: The number of nucleated cells in each sample was estimated by amplification of reference gene primers within the assay. To quantify the absolute abundance of each unique TCRbeta CDR3 rearrangement, sequence reads were collapsed and filtered. For each sample, productive Simpson clonality was calculated as the square root of Simpson's diversity index over productive rearrangements. The clones in this table, taken by TCRdb from immuneACCESS, are in-frame only. Not every clone is retained; where verified, under half of the shortfall comes from an unresolved V gene, and the cause of the rest is unknown. The V and J calls and the clone size are those of that table, but D and trimming were determined from the DNA. The sample table shows 84,000 or so clones, and roughly four fifths are seen once. About 1.2% of the sample is taken by the ten largest.

The chain links TRBV20-1 with TRBJ1-1; perhaps TRBD1 is the D gene, with 5 bases matching. The origin of this receptor is an elderly woman with acute or convalescent COVID-19. Material for sequencing was peripheral blood. The CDR3 here reads CSARWGDPAVF. The nucleotide sequence is TGCAGTGCCAGGTGGGGGGATCCTGCGGTCTTT.